This TCR beta chain was profiled in a study of cytomegalovirus exposure and HLA in healthy donors. Both 60 Vbeta primers and 13 Jbeta primers went into the PCR. Produced via immunoSEQ multiplex PCR; TCRdb's table is partial and in-frame only. Among fewer than 200,000 clones listed, around 83% were seen once. Concerning this clone itself: Its cognate antigen is unknown.

Looked up from germline, CDR1 is MDHEN and CDR2 is SYDVKM. V shed 6 bases and J 7 bases; nucleotides not matched to a gene: 16. The CDR3 totals 16 residues. General study results and limits: In a later analysis, a genetic analysis reported fewer productive-TCR N-insertions in an Asian-associated ancestry cluster than the cohort average. CMV serostatus was the only recorded immune exposure for donors. From TCR beta sequences, most subjects' HLA-A and HLA-B alleles were reportedly predicted accurately.

The sequencing sample was made of PBMCs. This TCR was sampled from a girl aged 2-10 years in good health and CMV-seropositive. The chain carries TRBV28 and TRBJ1-2; 8 bases match TRBD1. CDR3 DNA: TGTGCCAGCAGCAACGACTACTCAGGGGGCGCTTCTGGCTACACCTTC. Translating it yields CASSNDYSGGASGYTF.